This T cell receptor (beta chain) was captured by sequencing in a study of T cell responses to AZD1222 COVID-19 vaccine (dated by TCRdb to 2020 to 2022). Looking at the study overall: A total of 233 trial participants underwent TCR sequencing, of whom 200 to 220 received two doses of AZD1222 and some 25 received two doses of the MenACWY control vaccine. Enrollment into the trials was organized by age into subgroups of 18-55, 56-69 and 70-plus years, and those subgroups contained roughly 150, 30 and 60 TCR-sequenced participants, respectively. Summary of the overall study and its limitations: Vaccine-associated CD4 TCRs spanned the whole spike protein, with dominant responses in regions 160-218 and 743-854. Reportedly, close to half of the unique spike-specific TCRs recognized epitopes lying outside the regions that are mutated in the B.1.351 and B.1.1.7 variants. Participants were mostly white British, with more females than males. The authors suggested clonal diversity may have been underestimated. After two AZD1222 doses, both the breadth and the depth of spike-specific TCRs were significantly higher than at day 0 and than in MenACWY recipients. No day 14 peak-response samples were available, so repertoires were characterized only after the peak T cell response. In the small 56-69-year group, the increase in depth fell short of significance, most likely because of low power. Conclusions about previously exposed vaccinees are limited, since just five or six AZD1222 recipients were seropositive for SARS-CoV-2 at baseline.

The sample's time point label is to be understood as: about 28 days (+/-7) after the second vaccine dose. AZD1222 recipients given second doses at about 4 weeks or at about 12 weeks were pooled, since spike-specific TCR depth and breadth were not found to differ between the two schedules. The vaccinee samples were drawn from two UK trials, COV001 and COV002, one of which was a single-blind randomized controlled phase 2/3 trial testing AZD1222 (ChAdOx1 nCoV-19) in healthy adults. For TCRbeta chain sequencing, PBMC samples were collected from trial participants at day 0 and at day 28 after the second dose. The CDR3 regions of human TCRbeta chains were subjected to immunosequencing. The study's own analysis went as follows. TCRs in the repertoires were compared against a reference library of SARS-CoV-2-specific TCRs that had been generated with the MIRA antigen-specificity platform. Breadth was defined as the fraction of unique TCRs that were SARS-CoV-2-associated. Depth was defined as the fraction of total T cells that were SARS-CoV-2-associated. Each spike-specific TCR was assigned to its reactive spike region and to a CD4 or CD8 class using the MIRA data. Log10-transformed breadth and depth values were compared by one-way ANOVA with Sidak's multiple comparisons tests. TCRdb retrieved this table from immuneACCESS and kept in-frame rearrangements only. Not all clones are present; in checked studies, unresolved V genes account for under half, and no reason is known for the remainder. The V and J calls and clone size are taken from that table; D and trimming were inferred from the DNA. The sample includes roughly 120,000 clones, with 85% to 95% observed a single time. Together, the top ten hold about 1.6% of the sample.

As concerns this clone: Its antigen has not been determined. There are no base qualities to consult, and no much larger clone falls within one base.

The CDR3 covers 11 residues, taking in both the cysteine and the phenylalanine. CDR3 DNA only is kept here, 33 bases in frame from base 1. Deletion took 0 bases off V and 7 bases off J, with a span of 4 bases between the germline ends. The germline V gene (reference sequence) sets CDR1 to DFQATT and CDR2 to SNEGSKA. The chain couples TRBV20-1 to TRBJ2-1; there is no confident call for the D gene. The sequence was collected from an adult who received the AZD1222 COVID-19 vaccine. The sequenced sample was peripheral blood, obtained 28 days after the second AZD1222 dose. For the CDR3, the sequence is CSAREDNEQFF. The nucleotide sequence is TGCAGTGCTAGAGAGGATAATGAGCAGTTCTTC.